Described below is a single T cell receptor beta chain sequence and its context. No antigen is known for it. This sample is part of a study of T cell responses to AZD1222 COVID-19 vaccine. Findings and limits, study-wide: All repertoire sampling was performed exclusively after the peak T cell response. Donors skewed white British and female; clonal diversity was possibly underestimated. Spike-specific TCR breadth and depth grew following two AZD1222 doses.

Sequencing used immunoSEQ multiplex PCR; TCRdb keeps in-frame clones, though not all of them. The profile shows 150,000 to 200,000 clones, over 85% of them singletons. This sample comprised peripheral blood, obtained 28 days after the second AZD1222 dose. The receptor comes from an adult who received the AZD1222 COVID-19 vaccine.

CDR3 DNA: TGTGCCAGCAGCTTAGCCTTGGGGACCGGGGAGCTGTTTTTT. It specifies CASSLALGTGELFF. V usage is TRBV7-8 and J usage is TRBJ2-2; D ambiguous. V gave up 0 bases and J gave up 5 bases, with 7 bases separating them. Germline V gene data show CDR1 as SGHVS and CDR2 as FQNEAQ. This CDR3 region has 14 residues.